This T cell receptor beta chain was obtained from a study of cytomegalovirus exposure and HLA in healthy donors. Study results and caveats: CMV serostatus was the only immune exposure information that was available. Using the classifier, cytomegalovirus status was reportedly diagnosed with high specificity and sensitivity.

CDR1 is KGHSH, CDR2 LQKENI, per germline. The J segment lost 9 bases and the V segment lost 3 bases, leaving 10 bases of the junction unmatched. The CDR3 extends over 15 amino acids. Of note for this clone: What it binds is unknown.

In the PCR, 60 Vbeta and 13 Jbeta primers were used. Assay used: immunoSEQ multiplex PCR; TCRdb lists only in-frame clones, some missing. The sample has around 130,000 clones; around 80% are singletons. The sample consisted of PBMCs. V and J are TRBV18 and TRBJ1-5; 8 nucleotides match TRBD1. The receptor was derived from a middle-aged man in good health and CMV-seronegative. The CDR3 region is CASSPGQGDLGPQHF. In DNA form, the CDR3 reads TGTGCCAGCTCACCTGGACAGGGAGACTTAGGGCCCCAGCATTTT.